A selection of T cell receptor beta chains follows, all from one sample in a study of cytomegalovirus exposure and HLA in healthy donors. TCRdb's table, derived via immunoSEQ multiplex PCR, lists solely in-frame clones and lacks some. This table has some 120,000 clones, 90% to 96% appearing once. The material sequenced was PBMCs. These receptor sequences come from a man aged 18 to 29 in good health and CMV-seronegative. Each CDR3 is given with its conserved first and last residue. D genes are given only for firm matches. Clone size is given for some rows only: seen once, a few or many times, or a class if the clone is expanded.

TRBD2	.	TRBV5-4	TRBJ2-1	CASSLLLAGGNEQFF	TGTGCCAGCAGCTTGTTACTAGCGGGTGGCAATGAGCAGTTCTTC
TRBD2	.	TRBV7-3	TRBJ2-1	CASSLWTSGTENEQFF	TGTGCCAGCAGCCTATGGACTAGCGGGACGGAGAATGAGCAGTTCTTC
.	.	TRBV28	TRBJ1-5	CASSPLQGRGNQPQHF	TGTGCCAGCAGTCCCCTACAGGGCAGGGGCAATCAGCCCCAGCATTTT
TRBD2	.	TRBV5-1	TRBJ2-1	CASSLTSGSSYNEQFF	TGCGCCAGCAGCTTAACTAGCGGGAGCTCCTACAATGAGCAGTTCTTC
.	.	TRBV7-8	TRBJ2-1	CASSFGGRAYNEQFF	TGTGCCAGCAGCTTCGGGGGGCGGGCCTACAATGAGCAGTTCTTC
.	.	TRBV11-2	TRBJ1-2	CASRQEGPYGYTF	TGTGCCAGCAGACAGGAAGGGCCATATGGCTACACCTTC
TRBD1	.	TRBV30	TRBJ1-1	CAWSTTLQGATEAFF	TGTGCCTGGAGTACTACCCTACAGGGGGCGACTGAAGCTTTCTTT
TRBD2	.	TRBV7-3	TRBJ2-3	CASSLNGLAGDTQYF	TGTGCCAGCAGCTTAAACGGACTAGCTGGAGATACGCAGTATTTT
TRBD2	.	TRBV18	TRBJ2-2	CASSPPLAGDGGTGELFF	TGTGCCAGCTCACCACCTCTAGCGGGAGATGGCGGCACCGGGGAGCTGTTTTTT
TRBD1	.	TRBV28	TRBJ1-5	CASSSGQGDQPQHF	TGTGCCAGCAGTTCCGGACAGGGCGATCAGCCCCAGCATTTT
TRBD1	.	TRBV29-1	TRBJ1-1	CSARDRGGTEAFF	TGCAGCGCGCGGGACAGGGGTGGCACTGAAGCTTTCTTT
.	.	TRBV14	TRBJ1-1	CASSQDRSTEAFF	TGTGCCAGCAGCCAAGATCGTAGCACTGAAGCTTTCTTT
.	.	TRBV19	TRBJ1-2	CASSIDSRAIYGYTF	TGTGCCAGTAGTATAGATTCCAGGGCGATCTATGGCTACACCTTC
TRBD2	.	TRBV9	TRBJ2-1	CASSVGLAGGNEQFF	TGTGCCAGCAGCGTAGGCCTAGCGGGAGGTAATGAGCAGTTCTTC
.	.	TRBV7-2	TRBJ2-1	CASSLGWGAYNEQFF	TGTGCCAGCAGCTTGGGGTGGGGGGCCTACAATGAGCAGTTCTTC
TRBD2	.	TRBV6-1	TRBJ2-2	CASSDGLAVPELFF	TGTGCCAGCAGTGATGGGCTAGCGGTACCGGAGCTGTTTTTT
.	.	TRBV29-1	TRBJ2-1	CSVSGQAYTEEQFF	TGCAGCGTTTCTGGGCAGGCCTACACAGAGGAGCAGTTCTTC
TRBD1	.	TRBV4-2	TRBJ2-7	CASSQATGLVEQYF	TGTGCCAGCAGCCAAGCGACAGGGTTGGTCGAGCAGTACTTC
.	.	TRBV6-5	TRBJ1-1	CASTESGGDWTEAFF	TGTGCCAGCACCGAGTCGGGGGGGGATTGGACTGAAGCTTTCTTT
TRBD2	.	TRBV7-8	TRBJ2-7	CASSLAVLSGSIYEQYF	TGTGCCAGCAGCTTAGCGGTCTTAAGCGGGAGCATCTACGAGCAGTACTTC
TRBD1	.	TRBV9	TRBJ2-7	CASSDNRDRDLYEQYF	TGTGCCAGCAGCGACAACCGGGACAGGGACCTCTACGAGCAGTACTTC
TRBD2	.	TRBV5-4	TRBJ2-1	CANTISGSGYNEQFF	TGTGCCAACACCATTAGCGGGAGTGGATACAATGAGCAGTTCTTC
.	once	TRBV4-2	TRBJ2-3	CASSQDRGGRFTDTQYF	TGTGCCAGCAGCCAAGATAGGGGGGGGCGTTTCACAGATACGCAGTATTTT
TRBD2	.	TRBV4-1	TRBJ2-1	CASSQAAGTTSLNEQFF	TGCGCCAGCAGCCAAGCGGCGGGGACTACGAGTTTAAATGAGCAGTTCTTC
TRBD1	once	TRBV30	TRBJ1-1	CAWSRGLTEAFF	TGTGCCTGGTCAAGGGGGCTGACTGAAGCTTTCTTT
.	.	TRBV7-7	TRBJ2-7	CASSLYEGLSYEQYF	TGTGCCAGCAGCTTATATGAGGGCCTTTCCTACGAGCAGTACTTC
.	.	TRBV18	TRBJ2-5	CASSPTRGGIQETQYF	TGTGCCAGCTCACCTACCCGAGGGGGAATCCAAGAGACCCAGTACTTC
.	.	TRBV4-1	TRBJ1-5	CASSQGGGQPQHF	TGCGCCAGCAGCCAAGGGGGGGGACAGCCCCAGCATTTT
TRBD1	.	TRBV19	TRBJ2-7	CASSSGQGFLYEQYF	TGTGCCAGTAGCTCGGGACAGGGGTTCCTATACGAGCAGTACTTC
.	.	TRBV18	TRBJ1-2	CASSPDSDGHYGYTF	TGTGCCAGCTCACCGGACTCGGACGGCCACTATGGCTACACCTTC
TRBD1	.	TRBV10-3	TRBJ1-2	CAINPGQGGYGYTF	TGTGCCATCAACCCCGGACAGGGGGGGTATGGCTACACCTTC
TRBD2	.	TRBV2	TRBJ2-7	CASRWGGSYEQYF	TGTGCCAGCAGGTGGGGAGGGAGCTACGAGCAGTACTTC
TRBD1	once	TRBV27	TRBJ1-2	CASKGTGEIYGYTF	TGTGCCAGCAAAGGGACAGGGGAAATCTATGGCTACACCTTC
TRBD2	.	TRBV4-3	TRBJ2-7	CASSQDGGSGSKAYEQYF	TGCGCCAGCAGCCAAGATGGGGGTAGCGGGAGTAAAGCCTACGAGCAGTACTTC
TRBD2	.	TRBV5-1	TRBJ2-5	CASSPGTSGKLETQYF	TGCGCCAGCAGCCCCGGGACTAGCGGGAAATTGGAGACCCAGTACTTC
TRBD2	.	TRBV2	TRBJ2-7	CASSVGLAGAVEQYF	TGTGCCAGCAGTGTGGGACTAGCGGGAGCAGTCGAGCAGTACTTC
TRBD2	.	TRBV19	TRBJ2-5	CASSTSGDQETQYF	TGTGCCAGTAGTACTAGCGGGGACCAAGAGACCCAGTACTTC